A selection of T cell receptor beta chains follows, all from one sample in a study of blood T cells in healthy people across ages. TCRdb called the 5' RACE reads again in MiXCR, with one record for every CDR3 protein. This table holds some 760,000 distinct CDR3 sequences, 20% to 25% found once. A further study also used this sample, focusing on T cells of mothers and their children.

What was sequenced was blood. These receptors originate from a boy between 5 and 17 years old in good health. CDR3s include the opening cysteine and the closing phenylalanine or tryptophan. D genes are given only for firm matches. Clone size, where shown, is once, few, many, or a class for clones that have expanded.

v_call: TRBV7-2
d_call: .
j_call: TRBJ2-7
clone_size: .
cdr3_nt: TGTGCCAGCAGCCGAGGGCGTCAGAAATTTTCCTACGAGCAGTACTTC
cdr3_aa: CASSRGRQKFSYEQYF

v_call: TRBV20-1
d_call: .
j_call: TRBJ2-5
clone_size: .
cdr3_nt: TGCAGTGCTAGAAAGACAGGAGGGGGTAAAGAGACCCAGTACTTC
cdr3_aa: CSARKTGGGKETQYF

v_call: TRBV4-2
d_call: .
j_call: TRBJ2-1
clone_size: few
cdr3_nt: TGTGCCAGCAGATCTTATTGGCGGGACGGAAACAATGAGCAGTTCTTC
cdr3_aa: CASRSYWRDGNNEQFF

v_call: TRBV2
d_call: .
j_call: TRBJ2-6
clone_size: .
cdr3_nt: TGTGCCAGCAGTAAGAGTGGTTACTCTGGGGCCAACGTCCTGACTTTC
cdr3_aa: CASSKSGYSGANVLTF

v_call: TRBV6-4
d_call: .
j_call: TRBJ2-1
clone_size: few
cdr3_nt: TGTGCCAGCAGTGATTGGAGTGCATCCTACAATGAGCAGTTCTTC
cdr3_aa: CASSDWSASYNEQFF

v_call: TRBV3-1
d_call: .
j_call: TRBJ2-5
clone_size: few
cdr3_nt: TGTGCCAGCAGCCAAGGAGACGCCCAGTACTTC
cdr3_aa: CASSQGDAQYF

v_call: TRBV9
d_call: .
j_call: TRBJ2-3
clone_size: .
cdr3_nt: TGTGCCAGCAGCGTAGGGGCCCCCACAGATACGCAGTATTTT
cdr3_aa: CASSVGAPTDTQYF

v_call: TRBV9
d_call: .
j_call: TRBJ2-7
clone_size: .
cdr3_nt: TGTGCCAGCGATCGCAACGAGCAGTACTTC
cdr3_aa: CASDRNEQYF

v_call: TRBV20-1
d_call: TRBD2
j_call: TRBJ2-1
clone_size: few
cdr3_nt: TGCAGTGCTCCCACTAGCGGGGGGAACAATGAGCAGTTCTTC
cdr3_aa: CSAPTSGGNNEQFF

v_call: TRBV20-1
d_call: TRBD2
j_call: TRBJ2-7
clone_size: .
cdr3_nt: TGCAGTGCTGGAGGGACTAGCTACGAGCAGTACTTC
cdr3_aa: CSAGGTSYEQYF

v_call: TRBV7-9
d_call: TRBD1
j_call: TRBJ1-1
clone_size: few
cdr3_nt: TGTGCCGGCAGCTTGACCGGGACAGGGGACACTGAAGCTTTCTTT
cdr3_aa: CAGSLTGTGDTEAFF

v_call: TRBV20-1
d_call: TRBD2
j_call: TRBJ2-1
clone_size: .
cdr3_nt: TGCAGTGCTAGCGCGGGAGCAGAGAATGAGCAGTTCTTC
cdr3_aa: CSASAGAENEQFF

v_call: TRBV20-1
d_call: TRBD2
j_call: TRBJ2-7
clone_size: .
cdr3_nt: TGCAGTGCCAGAGCCGGGACTAGCGGGATGGGCGAGCAGTACTTC
cdr3_aa: CSARAGTSGMGEQYF

v_call: TRBV29-1
d_call: TRBD2
j_call: TRBJ2-1
clone_size: few
cdr3_nt: TGCAGCGTCGAAGCGGGGAGCTCCTACAATGAGCAGTTCTTC
cdr3_aa: CSVEAGSSYNEQFF

v_call: TRBV6-5
d_call: .
j_call: TRBJ1-6
clone_size: .
cdr3_nt: TGTGCCAGCAAAGAACAGGGTTCGCCCCTCCACTTT
cdr3_aa: CASKEQGSPLHF

v_call: TRBV18
d_call: TRBD2
j_call: TRBJ2-3
clone_size: few
cdr3_nt: TGTGCCAGCTCACTTACCCCGAAGACTAGCGGGAACACAGATACGCAGTATTTT
cdr3_aa: CASSLTPKTSGNTDTQYF

v_call: TRBV7-2
d_call: .
j_call: TRBJ2-3
clone_size: few
cdr3_nt: TGTGCCAGCAGCTTAGGCGGGCATAGCACAGATACGCAGTATTTT
cdr3_aa: CASSLGGHSTDTQYF

v_call: TRBV2
d_call: .
j_call: TRBJ2-1
clone_size: few
cdr3_nt: TGTGCCAGCAGGGGAACCCTTAGCCATGAGCAGTTCTTC
cdr3_aa: CASRGTLSHEQFF

v_call: TRBV28
d_call: TRBD1
j_call: TRBJ1-2
clone_size: .
cdr3_nt: TGTGCCAGCAATTTCTTCCCGTCAGGGGGTCGCGCTAACTATGGCTACACCTTC
cdr3_aa: CASNFFPSGGRANYGYTF

v_call: TRBV4-3
d_call: .
j_call: TRBJ1-4
clone_size: .
cdr3_nt: TGCGCCAGCAGCCGCGCAGTAGTTAATGAAAAACTGTTTTTT
cdr3_aa: CASSRAVVNEKLFF

v_call: TRBV7-9
d_call: .
j_call: TRBJ1-1
clone_size: few
cdr3_nt: TGTGCCAGCAGCTTAGTGTCAGGGGTGAACACTGAAGCTTTCTTT
cdr3_aa: CASSLVSGVNTEAFF

v_call: TRBV7-2
d_call: TRBD1
j_call: TRBJ1-4
clone_size: .
cdr3_nt: TGTGCCAGCAGCCCAAGGACAGGGGGCATCTCTAATGAAAAACTGTTTTTT
cdr3_aa: CASSPRTGGISNEKLFF

v_call: TRBV28
d_call: .
j_call: TRBJ2-5
clone_size: .
cdr3_nt: TGTGCCAGCAGTTTGAGCCTACCGGGAGCGGAGGAGACCCAGTACTTC
cdr3_aa: CASSLSLPGAEETQYF

v_call: TRBV28
d_call: TRBD1
j_call: TRBJ2-1
clone_size: .
cdr3_nt: TGTGCCAGCAGTTCCCAGGGGGAGCGAATTTACAATGAGCAGTTCTTC
cdr3_aa: CASSSQGERIYNEQFF

v_call: TRBV5-4
d_call: TRBD2
j_call: TRBJ2-3
clone_size: .
cdr3_nt: TGTGCCAGCAAGGGAGGGCCTAGCACAGATACGCAGTATTTT
cdr3_aa: CASKGGPSTDTQYF

v_call: TRBV28
d_call: TRBD2
j_call: TRBJ2-7
clone_size: few
cdr3_nt: TGTGCCAGCAGTTTATTATTCGGGGTAGCGGGAGGCCACGAGCAGTACTTC
cdr3_aa: CASSLLFGVAGGHEQYF

v_call: TRBV6-6
d_call: TRBD1
j_call: TRBJ2-3
clone_size: .
cdr3_nt: TGTGCCAGCAGTTCCCACAGGGGGCCCACAGATACGCAGTATTTT
cdr3_aa: CASSSHRGPTDTQYF

v_call: TRBV9
d_call: .
j_call: TRBJ2-7
clone_size: few
cdr3_nt: TGTGCCAGCAGCGTCATTAGGGGGGCTTCCCTTGGCGAGCAGTACTTC
cdr3_aa: CASSVIRGASLGEQYF

v_call: TRBV3-1
d_call: TRBD2
j_call: TRBJ2-5
clone_size: .
cdr3_nt: TGTGCCAGCAGCCAGCTAGCGGGTGTGAAGACCCAGTACTTC
cdr3_aa: CASSQLAGVKTQYF

v_call: TRBV9
d_call: .
j_call: TRBJ2-3
clone_size: few
cdr3_nt: TGTGCCAGCAGCGTTCAGTCGTATAGCACAGATACGCAGTATTTT
cdr3_aa: CASSVQSYSTDTQYF

v_call: TRBV7-3
d_call: .
j_call: TRBJ2-5
clone_size: .
cdr3_nt: TGTGCCAGCAGCTTAACCTCAGGGGCAGAGACCCAGTACTTC
cdr3_aa: CASSLTSGAETQYF

v_call: TRBV7-9
d_call: .
j_call: TRBJ1-1
clone_size: .
cdr3_nt: TGTGCCAGCAGTTACCCTCGATCTTGGGGAAACACTGAAGCTTTCTTT
cdr3_aa: CASSYPRSWGNTEAFF

v_call: TRBV5-6
d_call: .
j_call: TRBJ2-1
clone_size: .
cdr3_nt: TGTGCCAGCAGCTTCCGCCGGGGGTACAATGAGCAGTTCTTC
cdr3_aa: CASSFRRGYNEQFF

v_call: TRBV29-1
d_call: .
j_call: TRBJ2-7
clone_size: .
cdr3_nt: TGCAGCGCTGTTTCGGCAGGGGCCTACGAGCAGTACTTC
cdr3_aa: CSAVSAGAYEQYF

v_call: TRBV9
d_call: .
j_call: TRBJ2-5
clone_size: once
cdr3_nt: TGTGCCAGCAGCGTGGGGAGGATACAAGAGACCCAGTACTTC
cdr3_aa: CASSVGRIQETQYF

v_call: TRBV6-2/TRBV6-3
d_call: .
j_call: TRBJ1-1
clone_size: .
cdr3_nt: TGTGCCAGCAATAAGGGGAGAATGAACACTGAAGCTTTCTTT
cdr3_aa: CASNKGRMNTEAFF

v_call: TRBV6-5
d_call: .
j_call: TRBJ2-1
clone_size: .
cdr3_nt: TGTGCCGTGGACCGGGGGCTTGAGCAGTTCTTC
cdr3_aa: CAVDRGLEQFF

v_call: TRBV29-1
d_call: .
j_call: TRBJ2-1
clone_size: .
cdr3_nt: TGCAGCGCTCTCGGGTCCCTAGGGGATGAGCAGTTCTTC
cdr3_aa: CSALGSLGDEQFF

v_call: TRBV4-3
d_call: .
j_call: TRBJ2-5
clone_size: .
cdr3_nt: TGCGCCAGCAGCCAAGAGCGGGGTTCGTTTCAGACCCAGTACTTC
cdr3_aa: CASSQERGSFQTQYF

v_call: TRBV19
d_call: .
j_call: TRBJ1-1
clone_size: few
cdr3_nt: TGTGCCAGTAGCACCCCAGGGTTTGTGGCTTTCTTT
cdr3_aa: CASSTPGFVAFF

v_call: TRBV19
d_call: TRBD2
j_call: TRBJ2-7
clone_size: few
cdr3_nt: TGTGCCAGTAGCCCGTTGCCGGGAGGGTCCTACGAGCAGTACTTC
cdr3_aa: CASSPLPGGSYEQYF

v_call: TRBV6-5
d_call: .
j_call: TRBJ1-6
clone_size: .
cdr3_nt: TGTGCCAGCACCCCGGCGGGAGGAAATTCACCCCTCCACTTT
cdr3_aa: CASTPAGGNSPLHF

v_call: TRBV29-1
d_call: .
j_call: TRBJ2-1
clone_size: .
cdr3_nt: TGCAGCGTTGAAGGGGGCACCGAAACCTACAATGAGCAGTTCTTC
cdr3_aa: CSVEGGTETYNEQFF

v_call: TRBV15
d_call: .
j_call: TRBJ2-1
clone_size: .
cdr3_nt: TGTGCCACCAGCAGAGCGGCGGGACGGGTGTACAATGAGCAGTTCTTC
cdr3_aa: CATSRAAGRVYNEQFF

v_call: TRBV4-1
d_call: .
j_call: TRBJ2-2
clone_size: .
cdr3_nt: TGCGCCAGCAGCCAAGAAGTCGTTGGGTCGGCGCGGGAGCTGTTTTTT
cdr3_aa: CASSQEVVGSARELFF

v_call: TRBV7-8
d_call: .
j_call: TRBJ2-3
clone_size: few
cdr3_nt: TGTGCCAGCAGCTTAGGCCCCTGGGTTCAGTTGGCAGATACGCAGTATTTT
cdr3_aa: CASSLGPWVQLADTQYF

v_call: TRBV3-1
d_call: .
j_call: TRBJ1-6
clone_size: .
cdr3_nt: TGTGCCAGCAGCCAAGACGTACAGGGTTATTCACCCCTCCACTTT
cdr3_aa: CASSQDVQGYSPLHF

v_call: TRBV5-1
d_call: TRBD1
j_call: TRBJ2-2
clone_size: .
cdr3_nt: TGCGCCAGCAGCCGGGACAGGGGGGCCACCGGGGAGCTGTTTTTT
cdr3_aa: CASSRDRGATGELFF

v_call: TRBV20-1
d_call: TRBD1
j_call: TRBJ2-7
clone_size: few
cdr3_nt: TGCAGTGCTAGGGACAGGGGTTACTACGAGCAGTACTTC
cdr3_aa: CSARDRGYYEQYF

v_call: TRBV27
d_call: .
j_call: TRBJ1-2
clone_size: .
cdr3_nt: TGTGCCAGCAGTTTGTACAGTGTCGGCTATGGCTACACCTTC
cdr3_aa: CASSLYSVGYGYTF

v_call: TRBV2
d_call: .
j_call: TRBJ2-5
clone_size: few
cdr3_nt: TGTGCCAGCAGACCTGGGGGTGGGGAGACCCGGTACTTC
cdr3_aa: CASRPGGGETRYF

v_call: TRBV4-1
d_call: TRBD2
j_call: TRBJ2-4
clone_size: few
cdr3_nt: TGCGCCAGCAGCCAAGATTCCAGCGGGAGACCCAAAAACATTCAGTACTTC
cdr3_aa: CASSQDSSGRPKNIQYF